This T cell receptor beta chain came from a study of T cell repertoires in cytomegalovirus infection. Study information: From public TCR beta signatures came an indication of both CMV infection and matching HLA type.

The CDR3 totals 13 residues. The V end was cut by 1 base, the J end by 2 bases, with 9 bases between. The V gene's germline CDR1 is DFQATT and CDR2 SNEGSKA (reference sequence). General study points: Carriage of CMV together with the relevant HLA was identifiable through cumulative public TCR beta family frequency. Clonotypes of TCR beta that were HLA-C-restricted and CMV-specific dominated the ex vivo response.

TCRdb reprocessed the reads via MiXCR and lists one record per CDR3 protein. The sample lists fewer than 200,000 distinct CDR3 sequences, 13% to 15% occurring once. To note about this clonotype: Its antigen remains unidentified.

The sequence came from a human donor in good health (CMV status not recorded). Some clones in this sample may be carry-over from other donors' samples. This rearrangement joins TRBV20-1 to TRBJ2-7; D gene uncertain. The sequenced material came from PBMCs. CDR3 sequence reads: CSARVSDPYEQYF. DNA of the CDR3: TGCAGTGCTAGAGTCTCCGACCCCTACGAGCAGTACTTC.